Following are 20 T cell receptor beta chains from one sample sequenced in a study of T cells after posttransplantation cyclophosphamide. Generated by immunoSEQ multiplex PCR, the TCRdb table keeps only in-frame clones and is missing some. The sample consists of about 22,000 clones, under 85% of them appearing once. The sample consisted of memory CD4+ T cells sorted from PBMCs. The receptor set was obtained from a woman aged 55-69 years in good health, CMV-negative, and a related stem cell transplant donor.

The chain is built from TRBV19 and TRBJ2-5, with TRBD1 as a possible D gene (6 bases). The CDR3 contains 13 residues. Trimming cost V 4 bases and J 5 bases, with 11 bases left between them. Per germline, CDR1 LNHDA and CDR2 SQIVND (reference sequence). CDR3 nucleotides: TGTGCCAGTAGTAATCGACAGGTGGAGACCCAGTACTTC. This codes for CASSNRQVETQYF. The whole variable domain, remainder taken from reference TRBV19 and TRBJ2-5, is DGGITQSPKYLFRKEGQNVTLSCEQNLNHDAMYWYRQDPGQGLRLIYYSQIVNDFQKGDIAEGYSVSREKKESFPLTVTSAQKNPTAFYLCASSNRQVETQYFGPGTRLLVL.

The chain uses TRBV7-3 and TRBJ2-3; possibly TRBD2 for D (6 bases). Trimming left V 4 bases short and J 3 bases short, with 14 bases between. The CDR3 has 15 residues. Looked up from germline, CDR1 is SGHTA and CDR2 is FQGTGA. The DNA of the CDR3 is TGTGCCAGCAGCTCCCCCGCGGGGTCGACAGATACGCAGTATTTT. This gives the protein CASSSPAGSTDTQYF. Drawing the rest from reference TRBV7-3 and TRBJ2-3, the complete variable domain is GAGVSQTPSNKVTEKGKYVELRCDPISGHTALYWYRQSLGQGPEFLIYFQGTGAADDSGLPNDRFFAVRPEGSVSTLKIQRTERGDSAVYLCASSSPAGSTDTQYFGPGTRLTVL.

V and J are TRBV19 and TRBJ1-5; 7 nucleotides match TRBD1. CDR1 and CDR2 (germline): LNHDA, SQIVND (reference sequence). Trimming cost V 3 bases and J 7 bases; bases outside gene matches: 6. The CDR3 sequence is 14 residues long. CDR3 residues: CASSIYRGRQPQHF. In nucleotides, the CDR3 is TGTGCCAGTAGTATCTACAGGGGACGGCAGCCCCAGCATTTT.

The CDR3 spells CASSLDGELAGRPDTQYF. DNA for the CDR3: TGCGCCAGCAGCTTGGATGGGGAACTAGCGGGACGGCCCGATACGCAGTATTTT. V and J are TRBV5-1 and TRBJ2-3; the match to TRBD2 covers 10 bases. The germline gives CDR1 SGHRS, CDR2 YFSETQ. The CDR3 spans 18 residues. J gave up 6 bases and V 0 bases, and 13 bases lay outside the gene matches.

The gene calls are TRBV6-5 and TRBJ2-5, with a possible D match to TRBD2 (5 bases). The J call may be faulty, since TRBJ2-7 better matches the DNA end. This CDR3 region has 12 residues. Germline CDR1 reads MNHEY; CDR2 reads SVGAGI. CDR3 bases: TGTGCCAGCAGGGGGAGCTCCTACGAGCAGTACTTC. Its translation: CASRGSSYEQYF.

This clone counts as medium-sized (0.01 to 0.1%). The chain joins TRBV2 to TRBJ1-6; 8 bases agree with TRBD1. This CDR3 spans 14 amino acids. Germline CDR1 is SNHLY and CDR2 is FYNNEI. With 5 bases clipped from V and 6 bases from J, the junction kept 3 bases outside the gene matches. CDR3 nucleotide sequence: TGTGCCAGCAGTAAGACAGGGGTTAATTCACCCCTCCACTTT. It codes for CASSKTGVNSPLHF.

V and J are TRBV19 and TRBJ1-1; 7 bases map to TRBD1. The CDR3 loop spans 13 amino acids. In germline, CDR1 is LNHDA, CDR2 SQIVND (reference sequence). With 7 bases clipped from V and 4 bases from J, the junction kept 6 bases outside the gene matches. DNA of the CDR3: TGTGCCAGTACCACAGGGGCCATCACTGAAGCTTTCTTT. This codes for CASTTGAITEAFF.

The chain is built from TRBV5-5 and TRBJ1-4; the D is unclear. The V gene lost 1 base and the J gene lost 4 bases, with 5 bases spanning the gap. The CDR3 runs 13 residues. Germline V gene sequence: CDR1 SGHKS, CDR2 YYEKEE (reference sequence). The chain's CDR3 is CASSLLLNEKLFF. The CDR3 DNA reads as TGTGCCAGCAGCTTGCTCCTTAATGAAAAACTGTTTTTT.

J is TRBJ1-1 and V is TRBV11-2; a weak D match, TRBD1 (5 bases). With 7 bases removed from V and 0 bases from J, the gap between germline ends came to 9 bases. This CDR3 is built from 13 residues. Per the germline V gene, CDR1 is SGHAT and CDR2 is FQNNGV. CDR3 sequence reads: CASIYRMNTEAFF. CDR3 nucleotides: TGTGCCAGCATCTACAGGATGAACACTGAAGCTTTCTTT.

V is TRBV7-3 and J is TRBJ2-5, with TRBD1 matching over 7 bases. From germline, CDR1 is SGHTA and CDR2 FQGTGA. The CDR3 length is 14 residues. The junction had 8 bases not matched to a gene; V was cut back by 5 bases and J by 5 bases. DNA for the CDR3: TGTGCCAGCAGCCCGACAGGGTTGTCGGAGACCCAGTACTTC. It specifies CASSPTGLSETQYF.

This chain joins TRBV19 and TRBJ2-1; 10 nucleotides agree with TRBD2. CDR1 LNHDA and CDR2 SQIVND come from the germline V gene (reference sequence). This CDR3 contains 15 residues. V was pared by 3 bases and J by 10 bases, with 9 bases of the junction left unmatched. CDR3 coding DNA: TGTGCCAGTAGTATGATCTCTAGCGGGGGCCAGGAGCAGTTCTTC. Translating it yields CASSMISSGGQEQFF.

Comments on this clone: A junction boundary mismatches the germline segment, possibly from a read error. The CDR3 region is CASTQGTTYEQYF. The CDR3 region has the DNA TGTGCCAGCACCCAAGGGACTACCTACGAGCAGTACTTC. The chain has TRBV14 and TRBJ2-7, with 7 bases that match TRBD2. Germline lookup yields CDR1 SGHDN and CDR2 FVKESK. The CDR3 contains 13 residues.

This clone was seen more than once but under ten times. The chain joins TRBV6-6 to TRBJ1-2, with 7 bases lining up with TRBD1. The CDR3 totals 16 residues. Germline loops: CDR1 MNHNY, CDR2 SVGAGI (reference sequence). V was clipped by 4 bases and J by 2 bases; unmatched bases: 10. The CDR3 region has the DNA TGTGCCAGCAGTTCTACCCTGACAGGGATCAACTATGGCTACACCTTC. Residues: CASSSTLTGINYGYTF.

This rearrangement joins TRBV30 to TRBJ1-2, with D perhaps matching TRBD1 (5 bases). The germline gives CDR1 GTSNPN, CDR2 SVGIG (reference sequence). Deletions cut 6 bases from V and 7 bases from J, with 21 bases between. This CDR3 is 14 amino acids long. Here the CDR3 reads CACHDWRDRSGYTF. The CDR3, as DNA: TGTGCCTGTCACGATTGGAGGGACCGGAGTGGCTACACCTTC.

The chain links TRBV2 to TRBJ2-5; 9 bases are shared with TRBD2. Germline lookup yields CDR1 SNHLY and CDR2 FYNNEI. The CDR3 is made up of 13 amino acids. J gave up 1 base and V 11 bases, and 5 bases lay outside the gene matches. CDR3 region: CAGRSGGQETQYF. DNA of the CDR3: TGTGCCGGACGTAGCGGGGGCCAAGAGACCCAGTACTTC. Combining the CDR3 with reference TRBV2 and TRBJ2-5 gives the whole variable domain EPEVTQTPSHQVTQMGQEVILRCVPISNHLYFYWYRQILGQKVEFLVSFYNNEISEKSEIFDDQFSVERPDGSNFTLKIRSTKLEDSAMYFCAGRSGGQETQYFGPGTRLLVL.

V is TRBV6-5 and J is TRBJ1-2, with 7 bases fitting TRBD1. The CDR3 loop spans 15 amino acids. V shed 2 bases, J shed 4 bases, and the junction held 7 bases outside the gene matches. Germline loops: CDR1 MNHEY, CDR2 SVGAGI. The CDR3 sequence is CASSYENRGFYGYTF. DNA for the CDR3: TGTGCCAGCAGTTACGAAAACAGGGGCTTCTATGGCTACACCTTC.

The rearrangement links TRBV7-8 to TRBJ1-3, with TRBD1 matching over 9 bases. The CDR3 is 17 amino acids. The V segment lost 1 base and the J segment 4 bases; nucleotides outside the gene matches: 8. CDR1 SGHVS and CDR2 FQNEAQ come from the germline V gene. CDR3 bases: TGTGCCAGCAGCTTAGGGACGGGACAGGGTTACGGAAACACCATATATTTT. Its translation is CASSLGTGQGYGNTIYF. Together with reference TRBV7-8 and TRBJ1-3, the CDR3 gives the full variable domain: GAGVSQSPRYKVAKRGQDVALRCDPISGHVSLFWYQQALGQGPEFLTYFQNEAQLDKSGLPSDRFFAERPEGSVSTLKIQRTQQEDSAVYLCASSLGTGQGYGNTIYFGEGSWLTVV.

This clone was seen only once. The chain uses TRBV21-1 and TRBJ1-2; TRBD1, the table's D call, was not compared with the DNA. TRBV21-1 is deemed a pseudogene. The CDR3 totals 14 residues. This CDR3 reads CASSKGQGDYGYTF. DNA of the CDR3: TGTGCCAGCAGCAAAGGGCAGGGCGACTATGGCTACACCTTC.

The chain joins TRBV5-1 to TRBJ1-1; 10 bases fit TRBD1. CDR1 and CDR2 from the germline V gene are SGHRS and YFSETQ. V lost 0 bases and J lost 3; bases outside the gene matches: 2. The CDR3 is made up of 15 amino acids. The CDR3 here is CASSLAGTGDTEAFF. The CDR3, as DNA: TGCGCCAGCAGCTTGGCCGGGACAGGGGACACTGAAGCTTTCTTT.

The chain combines TRBV19 with TRBJ1-1; D possibly corresponds to TRBD1 (6 bases). Trimming removed 2 bases from V and 7 bases from J, with 8 bases in between. The CDR3 is 12 residues long. Germline V CDR1 and CDR2: LNHDA, SQIVND (reference sequence). The CDR3 sequence is CASSILQGEAFF. CDR3 DNA sequence: TGTGCCAGTAGTATATTACAGGGTGAAGCTTTCTTT.